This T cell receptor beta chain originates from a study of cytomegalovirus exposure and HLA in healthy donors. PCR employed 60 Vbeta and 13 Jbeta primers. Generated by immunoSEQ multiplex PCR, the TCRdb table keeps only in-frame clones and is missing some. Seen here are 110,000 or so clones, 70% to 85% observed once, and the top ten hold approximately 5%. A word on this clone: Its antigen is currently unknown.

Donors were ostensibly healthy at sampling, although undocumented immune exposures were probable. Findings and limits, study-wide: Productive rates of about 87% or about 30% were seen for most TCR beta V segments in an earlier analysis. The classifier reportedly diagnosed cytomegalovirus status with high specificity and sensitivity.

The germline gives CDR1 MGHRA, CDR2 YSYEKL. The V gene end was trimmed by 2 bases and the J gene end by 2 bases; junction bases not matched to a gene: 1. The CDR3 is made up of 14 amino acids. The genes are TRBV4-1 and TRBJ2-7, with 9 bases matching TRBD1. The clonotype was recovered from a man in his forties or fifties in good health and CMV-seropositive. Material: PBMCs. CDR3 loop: CASSQRTGAYEQYF. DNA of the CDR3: TGCGCCAGCAGCCAACGGACAGGGGCCTACGAGCAGTACTTC.